The 28 T cell receptor beta chains in this list originate from one sample, sequenced in a study of metastatic and nonmetastatic thyroid tumors. Every patient was untreated before thyroid surgery. TCRdb re-called the PCR reads through MiXCR. The sample carries 24,000 or so clones, less than 25% recorded once. The sample taken for sequencing was blood. The source of these receptors is a female donor with papillary thyroid cancer or a benign thyroid nodule (not recorded which). Some clones in this sample may be carry-over from other donors' samples.

This clone was detected once. The chain combines TRBV2 with TRBJ1-2; 7 positions match TRBD1. Germline trimming cut 1 base from V and 7 bases from J; bases unmatched to any gene: 6. Per germline, CDR1 SNHLY and CDR2 FYNNEI. The CDR3 extends over 14 amino acids. The CDR3 coding sequence is TGTGCCAGCAGTGAAGTAGACAGGGAAGGTGGCTACACCTTC. It codes for CASSEVDREGGYTF.

This clone counts as medium-sized. Distinct nucleotide sequences in the sample also encode this CDR3. The V gene is TRBV28, the J gene TRBJ2-7; 7 bases are a match to TRBD1. The germline CDR1 and CDR2 sequences are MDHEN and SYDVKM. CDR3 length: 14 amino acids. V trimming: 10 bases; J trimming: 3 bases; junction bases outside the gene matches: 12. The CDR3 spells CAIQPGTVGYEQYF. Here the CDR3 DNA reads TGTGCCATCCAACCGGGGACAGTGGGCTACGAGCAGTACTTC.

This clone was seen many times. The genes are TRBV18 and TRBJ2-5; tentatively, D is TRBD2 (5 bases). V dropped 0 bases and J dropped 5 bases, with 22 bases sitting between them. The CDR3 spans 18 residues. Germline CDR1 KGHSH, CDR2 LQKENI. CDR3 nucleotides: TGTGCCAGCTCACCACCGACGGGATTCGGATTTTCATTTGAGACCCAGTACTTC. It codes for CASSPPTGFGFSFETQYF.

Within the sample, this clone is medium-sized. Other DNA sequences in the same sample also yield this CDR3. V gene TRBV6-5 combines with J gene TRBJ2-7; TRBD1 or TRBD2 may be the D gene (5 bases each). V was trimmed by 0 bases and J by 12 bases, leaving 12 bases between them. This CDR3 has 12 amino acids. Looked up from germline, CDR1 is MNHEY and CDR2 is SVGAGI. The CDR3 is CASSYSGTDAYF. As DNA, the CDR3 is TGTGCCAGCAGTTACTCCGGGACGGATGCGTACTTC.

This clone was seen at least ten times. The chain recombines TRBV11-2 with TRBJ2-7, with 9 bases identical to TRBD1. CDR3 length: 13 residues. V shed 7 bases, J shed 7 bases, and the junction held 8 bases outside the gene matches. CDR1 SGHAT and CDR2 FQNNGV come from the germline V gene. The CDR3 loop reads CASTQYRGREQYF. CDR3 in DNA: TGTGCCAGCACCCAATACAGGGGGCGAGAGCAGTACTTC.

This rearrangement joins TRBV7-8 to TRBJ1-5, with a tentative D call TRBD1 (5 bases). The V end lost 2 bases, the J end lost 9 bases, and 14 bases lay between the germline ends. The CDR3 covers 14 residues. Germline V gene data show CDR1 as SGHVS and CDR2 as FQNEAQ. CDR3 residues: CASSLWTSPVPQHF. In DNA form, the CDR3 reads TGTGCCAGCAGCTTATGGACATCCCCCGTGCCCCAGCATTTT.

This clone has a count of ten or more. CDR3 loop: CASSLELAAAGELFF. DNA of the CDR3: TGTGCCAGCAGCTTGGAATTAGCGGCGGCCGGGGAGCTGTTTTTT. This chain joins TRBV5-4 and TRBJ2-2, with a tentative D call TRBD2 (6 bases). The CDR3 is 15 residues long. Trimming took off 0 bases at V and 6 bases at J, with 12 bases between the two ends. Germline values: CDR1 SGHNT, CDR2 YYREEE (reference sequence).

This clone was recorded many times. V usage is TRBV4-1 and J usage is TRBJ1-2, with D perhaps TRBD1 (5 bases). In germline, CDR1 is MGHRA, CDR2 YSYEKL. V gave up 0 bases and J gave up 8 bases, with 16 bases separating them. The CDR3 loop spans 15 amino acids. Here the CDR3 DNA reads TGCGCCAGCAGCCAAGATTGGGGGTTGAAAGGGGGCTACACCTTC. Encoded protein: CASSQDWGLKGGYTF.

V usage is TRBV20-1 and J usage is TRBJ2-2; 8 nucleotides agree with TRBD2. J lost 1 base, V lost 5 bases, and 9 bases had no gene match. The CDR3 runs 16 residues. Germline CDR1 DFQATT, CDR2 SNEGSKA (reference sequence). CDR3 coding DNA: TGCAGTGCTGAGGCAGCGGGAGCCTTGAACACCGGGGAGCTGTTTTTT. Translated, it gives CSAEAAGALNTGELFF.

This clone was counted ten times or more. The chain joins TRBV2 to TRBJ1-2, with no clear D. V lost 10 bases to trimming and J lost 7 bases, with 10 bases between them. Germline loops: CDR1 SNHLY, CDR2 FYNNEI. The CDR3 consists of 10 residues. CDR3 loop: CAIDSGGYTF. CDR3 bases: TGTGCCATAGACTCGGGTGGCTACACCTTC.

Many counts were recorded for this clone. The chain links TRBV20-1 to TRBJ2-2; 9 positions match TRBD2. J was trimmed by 6 bases and V by 4 bases; bases with no gene match: 9. The length of the CDR3 is 15 residues. CDR1 is DFQATT, CDR2 SNEGSKA, per germline (reference sequence). CDR3 coding DNA: TGCAGTGCTAAGCAAGCGGGGGGTTTCTCCGGGGAGCTGTTTTTT. Amino acid sequence: CSAKQAGGFSGELFF.

In this sample, this clone is medium-sized. This chain links TRBV25-1 with TRBJ2-1; TRBD2 agrees at 8 bases. The J segment lost 5 bases and the V segment lost 5 bases, leaving 2 bases of the junction unmatched. From germline, CDR1 is MGHDK and CDR2 SYGVNS. The CDR3 is 13 residues long. The CDR3 DNA sequence: TGTGCCAGCAGTAGCGGGAGACACAATGAGCAGTTCTTC. Its protein is CASSSGRHNEQFF.

With regard to this clone: Its ends do not fully match the called genes, so a read error is possible. The V gene is TRBV12-3 or TRBV12-4, the J gene TRBJ1-1; the D is unclear. The CDR3 is made up of 12 amino acids. This CDR3 is CDSSPKGSEAFF. CDR3 DNA sequence: TGTGACAGCAGTCCAAAGGGCTCTGAAGCTTTCTTT.

This clone appeared many times. The chain couples TRBV29-1 to TRBJ1-4, with a tentative D call TRBD1 (6 bases). The CDR3 has 14 amino acids. V was clipped by 0 bases and J by 7 bases, with 12 bases between them. Germline V lookup: CDR1 SQVTM, CDR2 ANQGSEA. The CDR3 here is CSVEEGGIGEKLFF. The DNA of the CDR3 is TGCAGCGTTGAAGAAGGGGGTATCGGTGAAAAACTGTTTTTT.

In its sample, this clone is medium-sized. The genes are TRBV4-1 and TRBJ1-5, with D possibly TRBD1 on 6 matching bases. Trimming stripped 2 bases from V and 1 base from J, with 12 bases between. The CDR3 spans 16 residues. Germline lookup yields CDR1 MGHRA and CDR2 YSYEKL. CDR3 nucleotides: TGCGCCAGCAGCCAACCTAGAAGGGGGAGCAATCAGCCCCAGCATTTT. This codes for CASSQPRRGSNQPQHF.

As concerns this clone: At one of its ends the junction is not consistent with the germline gene, which may arise from a read error. The CDR3, as DNA: TGTGCCAGCAGCTCGCGGAACAACGGGGAGCTGTTTTTT. Translated: CASSSRNNGELFF. The chain links TRBV7-3 to TRBJ2-2; D not certain. CDR3 length: 13 residues. Germline assignment: CDR1 SGHTA and CDR2 FQGTGA.

This clone was counted many times. V gene TRBV5-1 combines with J gene TRBJ2-2; 8 nucleotides line up with TRBD1. The CDR3 is 14 amino acids. Germline V lookup: CDR1 SGHRS, CDR2 YFSETQ. The trim removed 7 bases at V and 6 bases at J, leaving 8 bases unmatched. The CDR3 sequence: CASVPIQGAGELFF. Written as DNA, the CDR3 is TGCGCCAGCGTGCCCATACAGGGGGCCGGGGAGCTGTTTTTT.

By share, this clone counts as medium-sized (0.01 to 0.1%). The chain carries TRBV19 and TRBJ2-2; 7 bases fit TRBD1. After removal of 6 bases from V and 6 bases from J, the junction contained 7 bases not matched to a gene. Germline CDR1 LNHDA, CDR2 SQIVND (reference sequence). The CDR3 length is 14 residues. This CDR3 is CASRPGQSPGELFF. For the CDR3, the DNA is TGTGCCAGTAGACCGGGACAGAGTCCCGGGGAGCTGTTTTTT. The whole variable domain, remainder taken from reference TRBV19 and TRBJ2-2, is DGGITQSPKYLFRKEGQNVTLSCEQNLNHDAMYWYRQDPGQGLRLIYYSQIVNDFQKGDIAEGYSVSREKKESFPLTVTSAQKNPTAFYLCASRPGQSPGELFFGEGSRLTVL.

CDR3 coding DNA: TGTGCCAGCAGTTATCCGGGACAGGGGGTGACCGGGGAGCTGTTTTTT. Residues: CASSYPGQGVTGELFF. The chain joins TRBV6-5 to TRBJ2-2; 11 bases agree with TRBD1. Germline CDR1 MNHEY, CDR2 SVGAGI. The length of the CDR3 is 16 residues. V trimming: 3 bases; J trimming: 5 bases; junction bases outside the gene matches: 5.

The rearrangement uses TRBV20-1 and TRBJ2-1, with D perhaps matching TRBD1 or TRBD2 (5 bases each). There are 15 residues in the CDR3. The germline V gene encodes CDR1 DFQATT and CDR2 SNEGSKA (reference sequence). Trimming cost V 6 bases and J 5 bases, with 20 bases left between them. CDR3 amino acids: CSAPRISRGNNEQFF. The CDR3 nucleotides read TGCAGTGCCCCACGTATCTCCCGGGGCAACAATGAGCAGTTCTTC.

The chain joins TRBV6-2 or TRBV6-3 to TRBJ2-1; 12 nucleotides agree with TRBD2. Germline loops: CDR1 MNHEY, CDR2 SVGEGT. The CDR3 contains 19 residues. The trim removed 7 bases at V and 1 base at J, leaving 14 bases unmatched. CDR3: CASIDRLAGGPESYNEQFF. CDR3 sequence (DNA): TGTGCCAGCATAGATCGTCTAGCGGGAGGGCCGGAATCCTACAATGAGCAGTTCTTC.

CDR3 coding DNA: TGTGCCAGCAGCTTAGATCCCGCGGCACCAGGAGAGACCCAGTACTTC. Protein sequence: CASSLDPAAPGETQYF. The rearrangement uses TRBV7-2 and TRBJ2-5; no firm D call. The V end lost 1 base, the J end lost 4 bases, and 16 bases lay between the germline ends. Per germline, CDR1 SGHTA and CDR2 FQGNSA. CDR3 length: 16 residues.

The gene calls are TRBV18 and TRBJ2-7; D remains ambiguous. The CDR3 length is 14 residues. With 0 bases removed from V and 4 bases from J, the gap between germline ends came to 10 bases. CDR1 and CDR2 from the germline V gene are KGHSH and LQKENI. The CDR3 nucleotides read TGTGCCAGCTCACCACCTCCTATACCTTACGAGCAGTACTTC. Residues: CASSPPPIPYEQYF.

The chain has TRBV5-1 and TRBJ2-7; 7 bases match TRBD2. Germline lookup yields CDR1 SGHRS and CDR2 YFSETQ. The CDR3 covers 19 residues. Trimming cost V 2 bases and J 2 bases; bases outside gene matches: 19. In DNA form, the CDR3 reads TGCGCCAGCAGCTTTCGTCCGGTGGGTGCGGGAGATGAGCCCTACGAGCAGTACTTC. This translates into CASSFRPVGAGDEPYEQYF.

The chain employs TRBV28 and TRBJ1-2; the D gene is possibly TRBD1 (5 bases). This CDR3 region has 18 residues. V lost 4 bases and J lost 0, with 21 bases in between. Germline V CDR1 and CDR2: MDHEN, SYDVKM. The CDR3 loop reads CASSYPGGAGWANYGYTF. The CDR3 DNA reads as TGTGCCAGCAGTTATCCCGGGGGTGCGGGCTGGGCTAACTATGGCTACACCTTC.

V is TRBV20-1 and J is TRBJ2-2; D may match TRBD1 or TRBD2 (6 bases each). This CDR3 has 16 amino acids. Trimming stripped 3 bases from V and 0 bases from J, with 14 bases between. Germline CDR1 reads DFQATT; CDR2 reads SNEGSKA (reference sequence). CDR3 sequence (DNA): TGCAGTGCTAGTCCTATCGGGGGCTCGAACACCGGGGAGCTGTTTTTT. Protein sequence: CSASPIGGSNTGELFF.

This clone was picked up many times. V gene TRBV19 combines with J gene TRBJ1-3; weak D call: TRBD1 (5 bases). The CDR3 sequence is 13 residues long. CDR1 and CDR2 from the germline V gene are LNHDA and SQIVND (reference sequence). V lost 10 bases and J 6 bases, leaving 16 bases between the germline ends. CDR3 sequence reads: CATIDSYLNTIYF. In nucleotides, the CDR3 is TGTGCCACGATCGACAGTTATCTAAACACCATATATTTT.

This clone occurred many times. V and J are TRBV7-9 and TRBJ1-5; D is undetermined. This CDR3 spans 13 amino acids. V lost 1 base, J lost 5 bases, and 6 bases lay in between. The germline CDR1 and CDR2 sequences are SEHNR and FQNEAQ (reference sequence). Here the CDR3 reads CASSLGIDQPQHF. Written as DNA, the CDR3 is TGTGCCAGCAGCTTAGGGATTGATCAGCCCCAGCATTTT.